Each of the 15 T cell receptor beta chains below was sequenced from the same sample in a study of blood T cell repertoires in COVID-19. TCRdb keeps only in-frame clones here, not all; method: immunoSEQ multiplex PCR. This sample carries roughly 170,000 clones, approximately 87% of them seen once, and the ten largest clones take nearly 4.5%. Sequenced material: PBMCs or T cells enriched from blood (not recorded which). These receptors came from a woman aged 50 to 65 who had recovered from COVID-19.

The chain links TRBV7-9 to TRBJ2-5; 10 bases are shared with TRBD1. Germline CDR1 reads SEHNR; CDR2 reads FQNEAQ (reference sequence). Trimming removed 8 bases from V and 5 bases from J; junction bases left unmatched: 5. This CDR3 is 13 amino acids long. The CDR3 nucleotides are TGTGCCAGCCAAAGGGGACAGGGGGAGACCCAGTACTTC. It yields the protein CASQRGQGETQYF.

The chain links TRBV4-1 to TRBJ1-2; 7 nucleotides match TRBD1. The CDR3 spans 14 residues. Trimming cost V 0 bases and J 7 bases; bases outside gene matches: 5. Germline CDR1 MGHRA, CDR2 YSYEKL. The CDR3 DNA reads TGCGCCAGCAGCCAAGAGAGGGGGCGCGGTGGCTACACCTTC. Translating it yields CASSQERGRGGYTF.

V gene TRBV5-1 combines with J gene TRBJ1-4; TRBD1 is a possible D gene (6 bases). V was trimmed by 5 bases and J by 5 bases, leaving 16 bases between them. This CDR3 comprises 15 residues. The V gene's germline CDR1 is SGHRS and CDR2 YFSETQ. The CDR3 spells CASRDEDSRNEKLFF. In DNA, the CDR3 is TGCGCCAGCAGAGACGAGGACAGCCGAAATGAAAAACTGTTTTTT.

This chain joins TRBV7-9 and TRBJ1-1; D not resolved. V was clipped by 3 bases and J by 3 bases, with 8 bases between them. From germline, CDR1 is SEHNR and CDR2 FQNEAQ (reference sequence). The CDR3 length is 13 residues. The chain's CDR3 is CASSFRRDTEAFF. The DNA for the CDR3 is TGTGCCAGCAGCTTTCGGAGGGACACTGAAGCTTTCTTT.

This clone was detected only a few times. V usage is TRBV6-5 and J usage is TRBJ1-1; TRBD1 is a possible D gene (5 bases). Trimming took 7 bases from V and 1 from J, leaving 13 bases between them. The CDR3 covers 14 residues. Germline V CDR1 and CDR2: MNHEY, SVGAGI. Written as DNA, the CDR3 is TGTGCCAGCATGTTCTCAGGGTGGAACACTGAAGCTTTCTTT. Its translation is CASMFSGWNTEAFF.

The chain links TRBV2 to TRBJ2-7; D gene unclear. Trimming took off 8 bases at V and 0 bases at J, with 11 bases between the two ends. The germline CDR1 and CDR2 sequences are SNHLY and FYNNEI. CDR3 length: 13 residues. CDR3 in DNA: TGTGCCAGCCGCGGAAGGAGCTCCTACGAGCAGTACGTC. Protein product: CASRGRSSYEQYV.

The V gene is TRBV12-3 or TRBV12-4, the J gene TRBJ1-1; D remains ambiguous. V lost 3 bases and J 1 base, leaving 6 bases between the germline ends. CDR3 length equals 13 residues. The DNA of the CDR3 is TGTGCCAGCAGTTTTCGGGGGAACACTGAAGCTTTCTTT. Amino acids: CASSFRGNTEAFF.

The J gene is TRBJ1-3, the V gene TRBV15; no firm D call. The CDR3 has 13 residues. V shed 5 bases and J shed 5 bases, with 10 bases lying between them. Germline CDR1 LNHNV, CDR2 YYDKDF (reference sequence). CDR3 bases: TGTGCCACCAGCGCGGGTTTAAGAAACACCATATATTTT. Amino acids: CATSAGLRNTIYF.

The V and J genes are TRBV15 and TRBJ2-1; TRBD1 might be the D (6 bases). This CDR3 has 15 amino acids. From germline, CDR1 is LNHNV and CDR2 YYDKDF (reference sequence). Trimming left V 0 bases short and J 7 bases short, with 13 bases between. The CDR3 sequence is CATSRDLATGNEQFF. The CDR3, as DNA: TGTGCCACCAGCAGAGATCTGGCTACAGGGAATGAGCAGTTCTTC.

This chain connects TRBV5-5 to TRBJ1-5; D might be TRBD1 (5 bases). The CDR3 totals 13 residues. Germline assignment: CDR1 SGHKS and CDR2 YYEKEE (reference sequence). Trimming took 4 bases from V and 7 from J, leaving 12 bases between them. The CDR3 nucleotides are TGTGCCAGCAGCCGCCAGGGTGAACAGCCCCAGCATTTT. This translates into CASSRQGEQPQHF.

The sample holds a few counts of this clone. As DNA, the CDR3 is TGTGCCAGCAACGCACAGGCGGGGGGGACCTTAGTCAATGAGCAGTTCTTC. Protein sequence: CASNAQAGGTLVNEQFF. This chain uses TRBV7-9 with TRBJ2-1; 9 bases are a match to TRBD2. The CDR3 consists of 17 residues. CDR1 is SEHNR, CDR2 FQNEAQ, per germline (reference sequence). V gave up 7 bases and J gave up 6 bases; unmatched junction bases: 16.

The CDR3 bases are TGTGCCAGCAGCGGGTCCAACAGTTATGGCTACACCTTC. Its translation: CASSGSNSYGYTF. V usage is TRBV9 and J usage is TRBJ1-2, with no clear D. V was pared by 3 bases and J by 5 bases, with 11 bases between. The CDR3 covers 13 residues. Germline loops: CDR1 SGDLS, CDR2 YYNGEE.

CDR3: CSVWDRGSTEAFF. CDR3 coding DNA: TGCAGCGTCTGGGACAGGGGTTCCACTGAAGCTTTCTTT. The chain recombines TRBV29-1 with TRBJ1-1; 10 nucleotides align to TRBD1. The CDR3 runs to 13 residues. The trim removed 6 bases at V and 4 bases at J, leaving 5 bases unmatched. The V gene's germline CDR1 is SQVTM and CDR2 ANQGSEA.

The V call is TRBV6-5, the J call TRBJ2-1; maybe TRBD2 (6 bases). CDR3 length: 16 residues. From germline, CDR1 is MNHEY and CDR2 SVGAGI. The V end was cut by 0 bases, the J end by 5 bases, with 14 bases between. CDR3 in amino acids: CASSYSRAGSNNEQFF. CDR3 in DNA: TGTGCCAGCAGTTACTCTCGCGCGGGATCAAACAATGAGCAGTTCTTC.

V and J are TRBV21-1 and TRBJ1-2; the table gives TRBD1 as D, unverified against the DNA. TRBV21-1 is a recognized pseudogene. CDR3 size: 15 residues. In DNA form, the CDR3 reads TGTGCCAGCAGCAAAGCCACAGAGTGCCTCTATGGCTACACCTTC. Translation: CASSKATECLYGYTF.